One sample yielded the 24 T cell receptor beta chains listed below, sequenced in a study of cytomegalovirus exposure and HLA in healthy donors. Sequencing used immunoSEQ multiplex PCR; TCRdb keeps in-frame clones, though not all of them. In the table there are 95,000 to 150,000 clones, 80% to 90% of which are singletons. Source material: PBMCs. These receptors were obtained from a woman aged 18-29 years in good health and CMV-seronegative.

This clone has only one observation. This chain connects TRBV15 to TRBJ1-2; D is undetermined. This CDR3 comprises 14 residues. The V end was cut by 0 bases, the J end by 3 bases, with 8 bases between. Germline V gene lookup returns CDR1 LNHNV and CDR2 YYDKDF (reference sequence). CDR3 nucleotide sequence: TGTGCCACCAGCAGAGATGCGGGGTACTATGGCTACACCTTC. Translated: CATSRDAGYYGYTF.

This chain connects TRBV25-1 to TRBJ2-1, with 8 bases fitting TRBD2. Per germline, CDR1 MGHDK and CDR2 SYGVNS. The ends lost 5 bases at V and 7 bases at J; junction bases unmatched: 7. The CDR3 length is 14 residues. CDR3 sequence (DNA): TGTGCCAGCAGTTTCGCGGGGGGCCGGAATGAGCAGTTCTTC. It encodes CASSFAGGRNEQFF.

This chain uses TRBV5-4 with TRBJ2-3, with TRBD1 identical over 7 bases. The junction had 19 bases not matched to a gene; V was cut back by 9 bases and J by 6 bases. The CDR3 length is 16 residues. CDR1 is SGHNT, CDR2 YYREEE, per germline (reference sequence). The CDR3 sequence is CATRSGTEKSNDTQYF. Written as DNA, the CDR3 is TGTGCCACCAGGTCCGGGACAGAAAAATCTAACGATACGCAGTATTTT. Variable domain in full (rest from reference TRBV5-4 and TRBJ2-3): ETGVTQSPTHLIKTRGQQVTLRCSSQSGHNTVSWYQQALGQGPQFIFQYYREEENGRGNFPPRFSGLQFPNYSSELNVNALELDDSALYLCATRSGTEKSNDTQYFGPGTRLTVL.

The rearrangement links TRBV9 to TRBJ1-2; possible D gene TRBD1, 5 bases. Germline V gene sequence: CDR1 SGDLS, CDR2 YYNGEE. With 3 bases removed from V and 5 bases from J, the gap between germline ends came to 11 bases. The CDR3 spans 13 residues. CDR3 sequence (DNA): TGTGCCAGCAGCGAGGGGTCTGGGTATGGCTACACCTTC. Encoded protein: CASSEGSGYGYTF.

The CDR3, as DNA: TGTGCTAGTGGTTTATGGACTAGCGGGAGGTTTGAGCAGTTCTTC. Translation: CASGLWTSGRFEQFF. The genes are TRBV12-5 and TRBJ2-1; 14 nucleotides match TRBD2. This CDR3 contains 15 residues. The V and J ends lost 3 bases and 9 bases, in that order; junction bases with no gene match: 4. Per the germline V gene, CDR1 is LGHNT and CDR2 is FRNRAP.

CDR3 protein: CASSLGGGSTEQYF. The CDR3 bases are TGCGCCAGCAGCTTGGGCGGCGGGAGCACCGAGCAGTACTTC. V usage is TRBV5-1 and J usage is TRBJ2-7; TRBD2 matches at 7 bases. V gave up 0 bases and J gave up 6 bases; unmatched junction bases: 6. This CDR3 comprises 14 residues. Germline V gene sequence: CDR1 SGHRS, CDR2 YFSETQ.

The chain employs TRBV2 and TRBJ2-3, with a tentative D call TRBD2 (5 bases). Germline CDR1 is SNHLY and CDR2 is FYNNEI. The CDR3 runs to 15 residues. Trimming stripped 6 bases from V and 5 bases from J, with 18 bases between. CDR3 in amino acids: CASRNLHMRVDTQYF. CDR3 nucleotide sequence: TGTGCCAGCAGGAACCTTCATATGAGGGTAGATACGCAGTATTTT.

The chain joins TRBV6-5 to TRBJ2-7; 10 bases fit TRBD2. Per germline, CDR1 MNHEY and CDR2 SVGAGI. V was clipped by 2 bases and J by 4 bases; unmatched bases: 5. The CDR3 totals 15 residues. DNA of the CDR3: TGTGCCAGCAGTTACCTTCCAGCGGGAGGGTACGAGCAGTACTTC. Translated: CASSYLPAGGYEQYF.

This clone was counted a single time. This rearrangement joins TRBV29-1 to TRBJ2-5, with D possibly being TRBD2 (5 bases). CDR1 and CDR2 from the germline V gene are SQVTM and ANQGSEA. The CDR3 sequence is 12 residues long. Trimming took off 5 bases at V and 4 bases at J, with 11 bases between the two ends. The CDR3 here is CSVIGLGETQYF. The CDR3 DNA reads TGCAGCGTTATCGGACTGGGAGAGACCCAGTACTTC.

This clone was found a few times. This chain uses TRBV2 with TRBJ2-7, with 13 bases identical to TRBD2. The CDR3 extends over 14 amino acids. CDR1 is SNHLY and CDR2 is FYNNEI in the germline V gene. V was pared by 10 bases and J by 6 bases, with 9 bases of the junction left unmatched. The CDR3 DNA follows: TGTGCCAAAGGCAGGACTAGCGGGAGACCCGAGCAGTACTTC. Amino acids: CAKGRTSGRPEQYF.

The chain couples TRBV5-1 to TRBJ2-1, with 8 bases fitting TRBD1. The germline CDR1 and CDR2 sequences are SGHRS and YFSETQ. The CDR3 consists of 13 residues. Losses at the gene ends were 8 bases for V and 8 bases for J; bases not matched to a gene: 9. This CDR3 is CASRTGKGDEQFF. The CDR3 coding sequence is TGCGCCAGTAGGACAGGGAAAGGGGATGAGCAGTTCTTC.

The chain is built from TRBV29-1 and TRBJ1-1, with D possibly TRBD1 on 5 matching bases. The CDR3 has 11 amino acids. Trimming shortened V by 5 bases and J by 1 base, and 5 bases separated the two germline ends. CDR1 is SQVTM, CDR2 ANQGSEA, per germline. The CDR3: CSVTGNTEAFF. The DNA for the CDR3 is TGCAGCGTTACAGGGAACACTGAAGCTTTCTTT.

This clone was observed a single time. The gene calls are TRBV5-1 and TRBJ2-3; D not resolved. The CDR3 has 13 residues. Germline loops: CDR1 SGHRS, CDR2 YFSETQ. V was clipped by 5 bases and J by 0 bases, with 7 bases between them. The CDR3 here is CASRASSTDTQYF. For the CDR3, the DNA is TGCGCCAGCAGAGCTTCTAGCACAGATACGCAGTATTTT.

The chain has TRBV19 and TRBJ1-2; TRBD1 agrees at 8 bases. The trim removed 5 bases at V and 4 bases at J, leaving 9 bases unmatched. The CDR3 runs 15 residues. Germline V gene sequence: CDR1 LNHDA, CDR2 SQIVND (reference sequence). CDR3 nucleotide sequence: TGTGCCAGTAGTCCAGGGACAGGAGGGACCTATGGCTACACCTTC. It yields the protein CASSPGTGGTYGYTF.

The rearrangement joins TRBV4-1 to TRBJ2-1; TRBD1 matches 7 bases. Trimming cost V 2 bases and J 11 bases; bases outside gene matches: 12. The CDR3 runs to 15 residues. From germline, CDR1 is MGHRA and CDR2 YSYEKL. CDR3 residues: CASSQIPRDRLKQFF. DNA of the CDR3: TGCGCCAGCAGCCAAATCCCCCGGGACAGATTAAAGCAGTTCTTC.

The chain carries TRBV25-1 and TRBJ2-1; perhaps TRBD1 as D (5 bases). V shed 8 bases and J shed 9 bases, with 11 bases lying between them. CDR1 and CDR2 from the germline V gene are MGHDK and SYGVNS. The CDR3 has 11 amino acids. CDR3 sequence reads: CASGRQTEQFF. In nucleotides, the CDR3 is TGTGCCAGCGGCAGACAGACTGAGCAGTTCTTC. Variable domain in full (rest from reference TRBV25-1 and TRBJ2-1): EADIYQTPRYLVIGTGKKITLECSQTMGHDKMYWYQQDPGMELHLIHYSYGVNSTEKGDLSSESTVSRIRTEHFPLTLESARPSHTSQYLCASGRQTEQFFGPGTRLTVL.

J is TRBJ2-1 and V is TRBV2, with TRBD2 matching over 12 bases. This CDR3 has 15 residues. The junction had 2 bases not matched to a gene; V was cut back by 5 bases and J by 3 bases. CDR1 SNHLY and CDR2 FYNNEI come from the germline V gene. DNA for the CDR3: TGTGCCAGCAGTAGGACTAGCGGGATCTACAATGAGCAGTTCTTC. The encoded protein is CASSRTSGIYNEQFF. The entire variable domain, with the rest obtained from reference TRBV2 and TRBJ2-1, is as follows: EPEVTQTPSHQVTQMGQEVILRCVPISNHLYFYWYRQILGQKVEFLVSFYNNEISEKSEIFDDQFSVERPDGSNFTLKIRSTKLEDSAMYFCASSRTSGIYNEQFFGPGTRLTVL.

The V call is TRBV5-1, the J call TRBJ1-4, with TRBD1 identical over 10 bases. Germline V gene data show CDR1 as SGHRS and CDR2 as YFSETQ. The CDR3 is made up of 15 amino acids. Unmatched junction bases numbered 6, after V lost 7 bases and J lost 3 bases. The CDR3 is CASATGGSANEKLFF. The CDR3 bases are TGCGCCAGCGCGACAGGGGGCTCGGCTAATGAAAAACTGTTTTTT. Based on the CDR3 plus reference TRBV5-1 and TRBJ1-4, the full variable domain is KAGVTQTPRYLIKTRGQQVTLSCSPISGHRSVSWYQQTPGQGLQFLFEYFSETQRNKGNFPGRFSGRQFSNSRSEMNVSTLELGDSALYLCASATGGSANEKLFFGSGTQLSVL.

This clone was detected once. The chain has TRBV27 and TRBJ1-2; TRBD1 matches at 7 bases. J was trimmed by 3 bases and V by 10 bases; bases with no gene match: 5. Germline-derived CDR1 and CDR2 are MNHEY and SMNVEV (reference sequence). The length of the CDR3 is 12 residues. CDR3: CATRDRDYGYTF. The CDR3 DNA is TGTGCCACCAGAGACAGGGACTATGGCTACACCTTC.

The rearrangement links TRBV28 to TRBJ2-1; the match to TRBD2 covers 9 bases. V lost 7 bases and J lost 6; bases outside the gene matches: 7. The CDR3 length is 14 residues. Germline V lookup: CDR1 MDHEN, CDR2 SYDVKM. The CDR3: CASMGGRALNEQFF. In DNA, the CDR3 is TGTGCCAGCATGGGCGGGAGGGCCCTCAATGAGCAGTTCTTC. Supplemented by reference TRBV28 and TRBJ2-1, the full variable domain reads DVKVTQSSRYLVKRTGEKVFLECVQDMDHENMFWYRQDPGLGLRLIYFSYDVKMKEKGDIPEGYSVSREKKERFSLILESASTNQTSMYLCASMGGRALNEQFFGPGTRLTVL.

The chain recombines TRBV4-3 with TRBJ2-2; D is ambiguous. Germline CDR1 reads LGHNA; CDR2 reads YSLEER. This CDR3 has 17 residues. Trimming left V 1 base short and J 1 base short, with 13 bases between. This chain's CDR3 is CASSQASLSLNTGELFF. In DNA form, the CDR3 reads TGCGCCAGCAGCCAAGCTTCTCTTAGCTTGAACACCGGGGAGCTGTTTTTT.

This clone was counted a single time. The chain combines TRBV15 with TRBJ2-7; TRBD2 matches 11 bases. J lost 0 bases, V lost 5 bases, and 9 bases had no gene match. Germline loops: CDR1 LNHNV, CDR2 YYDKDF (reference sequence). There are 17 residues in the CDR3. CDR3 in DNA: TGTGCCACCAGCCCGGGGGGGCTAGCGGGGGGCTCCTACGAGCAGTACTTC. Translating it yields CATSPGGLAGGSYEQYF.

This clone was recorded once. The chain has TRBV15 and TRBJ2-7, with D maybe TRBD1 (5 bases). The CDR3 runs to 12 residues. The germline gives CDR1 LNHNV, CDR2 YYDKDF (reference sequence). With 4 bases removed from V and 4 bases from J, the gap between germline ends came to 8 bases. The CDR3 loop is CATSKQDYEQYF. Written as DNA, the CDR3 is TGTGCCACCAGCAAACAGGATTACGAGCAGTACTTC.

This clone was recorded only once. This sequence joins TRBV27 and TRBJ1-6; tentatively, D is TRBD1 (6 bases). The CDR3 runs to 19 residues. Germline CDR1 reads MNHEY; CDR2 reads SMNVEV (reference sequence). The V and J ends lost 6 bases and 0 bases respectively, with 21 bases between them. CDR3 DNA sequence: TGTGCCAGCAGCCCGATCCGGACAGCCCAAAGCTCCTATAATTCACCCCTCCACTTT. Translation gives CASSPIRTAQSSYNSPLHF.